Listed below are T cell receptor beta chains from one sample, sequenced in a study of blood T cell repertoires in COVID-19. Only in-frame clones appear in the TCRdb table, and some are missing; sequencing was by immunoSEQ multiplex PCR. This sample has under 15,000 clones, with around 82% found just once. Sequences were obtained from peripheral blood. The source is a human donor in a cohort sampled during active COVID-19. Each CDR3 is given with its conserved first and last residue. A D gene is named only where the DNA matches it firmly. Some rows have no size entry. The others give once, few or many, or a class for an expanded clone.

d_call: .
clone_size: .
v_call: TRBV5-6
j_call: TRBJ1-3
cdr3_aa: CASSWPTGNTIYF
cdr3_nt: TGTGCCAGCAGCTGGCCCACGGGAAACACCATATATTTT

d_call: TRBD1
clone_size: .
v_call: TRBV4-2
j_call: TRBJ2-2
cdr3_aa: CASSQVAGTGVYTGELFF
cdr3_nt: TGTGCCAGCAGCCAAGTGGCCGGGACAGGGGTGTACACCGGGGAGCTGTTTTTT

d_call: TRBD2
clone_size: .
v_call: TRBV7-2
j_call: TRBJ2-7
cdr3_aa: CASSSGLAGGLEQYF
cdr3_nt: TGTGCCAGCAGCTCGGGACTAGCGGGGGGGCTCGAGCAGTACTTC

d_call: .
clone_size: .
v_call: TRBV5-6
j_call: TRBJ1-5
cdr3_aa: CASSLAYSNQPQHF
cdr3_nt: TGTGCCAGCAGCTTGGCCTATAGCAATCAGCCCCAGCATTTT

d_call: TRBD1
clone_size: .
v_call: TRBV30
j_call: TRBJ1-1
cdr3_aa: CAWVTGVEAFF
cdr3_nt: TGTGCCTGGGTAACAGGGGTTGAAGCTTTCTTT

d_call: TRBD1
clone_size: few
v_call: TRBV4-2
j_call: TRBJ2-3
cdr3_aa: CASSQGQEGTDTQYF
cdr3_nt: TGTGCCAGCAGCCAGGGACAGGAGGGCACAGATACGCAGTATTTT

d_call: .
clone_size: .
v_call: TRBV28
j_call: TRBJ1-5
cdr3_aa: CASTLIHLGTRNQPQHF
cdr3_nt: TGTGCCAGCACTTTAATTCATTTAGGGACTAGGAATCAGCCCCAGCATTTT

d_call: .
clone_size: .
v_call: TRBV9
j_call: TRBJ1-4
cdr3_aa: CASSGAEGEAEKLFF
cdr3_nt: TGTGCCAGCAGCGGGGCGGAGGGAGAGGCTGAAAAACTGTTTTTT

d_call: TRBD1
clone_size: .
v_call: TRBV5-1
j_call: TRBJ1-1
cdr3_aa: CASSTGGQNTEAFF
cdr3_nt: TGCGCCAGCTCTACAGGGGGTCAGAACACTGAAGCTTTCTTT

d_call: .
clone_size: .
v_call: TRBV20-1
j_call: TRBJ1-1
cdr3_aa: CSASQNTEAFF
cdr3_nt: TGCAGTGCTAGCCAGAACACTGAAGCTTTCTTT

d_call: .
clone_size: .
v_call: TRBV5-1
j_call: TRBJ1-4
cdr3_aa: CASSPQGRVDEKLFF
cdr3_nt: TGCGCCAGCAGCCCGCAGGGGCGGGTCGATGAAAAACTGTTTTTT

d_call: .
clone_size: .
v_call: TRBV30
j_call: TRBJ2-5
cdr3_aa: CAWRLRGQETQYF
cdr3_nt: TGTGCCTGGAGACTCAGGGGACAAGAGACCCAGTACTTC

d_call: TRBD2
clone_size: .
v_call: TRBV27
j_call: TRBJ2-2
cdr3_aa: CASSRSGLAGGNTGELFF
cdr3_nt: TGTGCCAGCAGTCGCTCGGGACTAGCGGGGGGAAACACCGGGGAGCTGTTTTTT

d_call: TRBD2
clone_size: .
v_call: TRBV19
j_call: TRBJ2-1
cdr3_aa: CASKGLAGTFYNEQFF
cdr3_nt: TGTGCCAGCAAAGGACTAGCGGGGACGTTCTACAATGAGCAGTTCTTC

d_call: TRBD2
clone_size: .
v_call: TRBV11-2
j_call: TRBJ2-1
cdr3_aa: CASSLGSSGGAWEQFF
cdr3_nt: TGTGCCAGCAGCTTAGGATCTAGCGGGGGGGCATGGGAGCAGTTCTTC